Presented here are 5 T cell receptor beta chains from one specimen sequenced in a study of a mutant IDH1 vaccine in newly diagnosed glioma. Clones were sequenced by immunoSEQ multiplex PCR, and TCRdb holds only the in-frame ones, with some missing. The sample has fewer than 35,000 clones; 70% to 85% are singletons. Time point of the sample: week 35, safety follow-up. Doses of 300 ug of mutant IDH1 20-mer peptide were given with topical imiquimod. Antigen specificity for these receptors is unknown. The specimen comprised PBMCs, sampled from a glioma patient whose treatment included an IDH1 peptide vaccine. Receptor source: a young man with glioma.

CDR3: CASSQDVSSGANVLTF. The CDR3 nucleotides read TGTGCCAGCAGCCAAGATGTCTCCTCTGGGGCCAACGTCCTGACTTTC. The chain joins TRBV4-2 to TRBJ2-6; D gene ambiguous. Looked up from germline, CDR1 is LGHNA and CDR2 is YNFKEQ. Trimming took 0 bases from V and 0 from J, leaving 6 bases between them. This CDR3 has 16 residues.

J is TRBJ2-1 and V is TRBV7-6, with D tentatively TRBD1 or TRBD2 (5 bases each). The CDR3 is 12 amino acids. With 5 bases removed from V and 8 bases from J, the gap between germline ends came to 10 bases. Germline values: CDR1 SGHVS, CDR2 FNYEAQ. Here the CDR3 DNA reads TGTGCCAGCAGCCGGGACGTACATGAGCAGTTCTTC. This codes for CASSRDVHEQFF.

The chain is built from TRBV5-1 and TRBJ2-1; TRBD1 agrees at 12 bases. The CDR3 length is 14 residues. The ends lost 5 bases at V and 9 bases at J; junction bases unmatched: 6. The V gene's germline CDR1 is SGHRS and CDR2 YFSETQ. DNA for the CDR3: TGCGCCAGCAGACCGGGACAGGGGGCTGGTGAGCAGTTCTTC. It encodes CASRPGQGAGEQFF.

The chain employs TRBV6-1 and TRBJ1-6, with a possible D match to TRBD1 (6 bases). Germline V gene lookup returns CDR1 MNHNS and CDR2 SASEGT. V lost 7 bases and J 11 bases, leaving 15 bases between the germline ends. CDR3 length: 13 residues. CDR3 sequence reads: CASKAGTSPPLHF. CDR3 in DNA: TGTGCCAGCAAGGCAGGGACATCGCCACCCCTCCACTTT.

With respect to this clone: One end of the junction does not line up with germline, which may come from a read error. The chain couples TRBV2 to TRBJ1-3; 8 bases are shared with TRBD1. The CDR3 spans 16 residues. CDR1 and CDR2 from the germline V gene are SNHLY and FYNNEI. This chain's CDR3 is CASSGQGALSGNTIYF. In DNA form, the CDR3 reads TGTGCCAGCAGTGGGCAGGGGGCTCTCTCTGGGAACACCATATATTTT.